The 22 T cell receptor beta chains below all came from one sample that was sequenced in a study of regulatory T cells in long-lasting Graves disease. Time point reported: newly diagnosed GD, antithyroid drugs for less than 3 months. The TCR library was made from RNA that had been extracted from PBMCs in TRIzol. Assembly of TCR beta libraries relied on iRepertoire HTBI primers together with Arm-PCR of CDR3 regions. TCRdb re-analysed the multiplex PCR reads in MiXCR, keeping a single row per CDR3 protein. The table lists about 310,000 distinct CDR3 sequences, 15% to 20% of them singletons. Sequencing was performed on peripheral blood mononuclear cells (PBMCs), taken at new diagnosis, from a patient treated with antithyroid drugs. The source is a female donor with Graves disease.

The chain is built from TRBV19 and TRBJ2-7, with unresolved D. Trimming took off 3 bases at V and 2 bases at J, with 23 bases between the two ends. In germline, CDR1 is LNHDA, CDR2 SQIVND (reference sequence). The CDR3 covers 18 residues. The CDR3 DNA follows: TGTGCCAGTAGTATCCGGAATGTGGGTTTTAGTCTACCCTACGAGCAGTACTTC. Its protein product is CASSIRNVGFSLPYEQYF.

This clonotype was counted at least ten times. This chain links TRBV20-1 with TRBJ2-5; D might be TRBD2 (5 bases). The CDR3 totals 13 residues. CDR1 is DFQATT, CDR2 SNEGSKA, per germline (reference sequence). V lost 6 bases, J lost 5 bases, and 16 bases lay in between. The CDR3 DNA reads TGCAGTGCCCCTCGAGGGATTCTGGAGACCCAGTACTTC. This gives the protein CSAPRGILETQYF.

The chain combines TRBV18 with TRBJ2-6; D may correspond to TRBD1 or TRBD2 (5 bases each). This CDR3 has 19 residues. V was shortened by 3 bases and J by 0 bases, with 18 bases between the two germline ends. Germline V gene data show CDR1 as KGHSH and CDR2 as LQKENI. The CDR3 spells CASSPMPGTQNSGANVLTF. The CDR3 DNA reads as TGTGCCAGCTCACCGATGCCCGGGACCCAAAACTCTGGGGCCAACGTCCTGACTTTC.

This clonotype occurred many times. CDR3 in DNA: TGTGCCAGCAGTAACTCGAGGGGGGGAAGCAATCAGCCCCAGCATTTT. This gives the protein CASSNSRGGSNQPQHF. V gene TRBV12-3 or TRBV12-4 combines with J gene TRBJ1-5, with a weak D call TRBD1 (6 bases). This CDR3 region has 16 residues. Trimming took 5 bases from V and 1 from J, leaving 15 bases between them.

This clonotype was recorded many times. V and J are TRBV6-5 and TRBJ2-1, with 10 positions matching TRBD2. CDR1 and CDR2 from the germline V gene are MNHEY and SVGAGI. The CDR3 is made up of 15 amino acids. V lost 1 base and J lost 6; bases outside the gene matches: 3. CDR3 in DNA: TGTGCCAGCAGTTACTATCTAGCGGGAGCCAATGAGCAGTTCTTC. Translating it yields CASSYYLAGANEQFF.

The sample holds many counts of this clonotype. The chain joins TRBV5-6 to TRBJ2-1; 9 bases line up with TRBD2. This CDR3 is 16 amino acids long. V lost 0 bases to trimming and J lost 10 bases; unmatched junction nucleotides: 11. Germline V gene sequence: CDR1 SGHDT, CDR2 YYEEEE. CDR3 sequence (DNA): TGTGCCAGCAGCTTGGCCCGTCGAGCGGGAGGTCTGGAGCAGTTCTTC. Protein: CASSLARRAGGLEQFF.

The rearrangement links TRBV5-1 to TRBJ2-7, with D uncertain. The CDR3 covers 14 residues. CDR1 and CDR2 (germline): SGHRS, YFSETQ. V lost 2 bases and J 6 bases, leaving 15 bases between the germline ends. Here the CDR3 reads CASSFKSSGLEQYF. The CDR3 DNA reads as TGCGCCAGCAGCTTTAAGAGTAGTGGCCTCGAGCAGTACTTC. Variable domain in full (rest from reference TRBV5-1 and TRBJ2-7): KAGVTQTPRYLIKTRGQQVTLSCSPISGHRSVSWYQQTPGQGLQFLFEYFSETQRNKGNFPGRFSGRQFSNSRSEMNVSTLELGDSALYLCASSFKSSGLEQYFGPGTRLTVT.

In this sample, this clonotype turned up many times. The chain recombines TRBV10-3 with TRBJ2-7; a weak D match, TRBD1 (5 bases). Trimming shortened V by 6 bases and J by 0 bases, and 9 bases separated the two germline ends. This CDR3 has 13 residues. Looked up from germline, CDR1 is ENHRY and CDR2 is SYGVKD. The CDR3 bases are TGTGCCATCAGAATGGACAACTCCTACGAGCAGTACTTC. Protein product: CAIRMDNSYEQYF.

There are many counts of this clonotype. The chain employs TRBV24-1 and TRBJ2-7, with D hard to call. The CDR3 is 13 amino acids. The ends were cut back, 3 bases at V and 7 bases at J, with 12 bases in the middle. Germline-derived CDR1 and CDR2 are KGHDR and SFDVKD. CDR3 residues: CATSDPTVREQYF. As DNA, the CDR3 is TGTGCCACCAGTGATCCTACAGTTCGGGAGCAGTACTTC.

The chain recombines TRBV19 with TRBJ2-2, with 7 bases fitting TRBD1. CDR1 is LNHDA and CDR2 is SQIVND in the germline V gene (reference sequence). J was trimmed by 6 bases and V by 7 bases; bases with no gene match: 11. CDR3 length equals 15 residues. The CDR3 DNA follows: TGTGCCAGTACCGAGACAGGGAGTTATCCCGGGGAGCTGTTTTTT. Translation: CASTETGSYPGELFF.

This clonotype was observed at least ten times. V is TRBV12-3 or TRBV12-4 and J is TRBJ1-1; D is unclear. Trimming cost V 1 base and J 4 bases, with 10 bases left between them. The CDR3 is made up of 14 amino acids. The chain's CDR3 is CASSLVGRTTEAFF. In DNA, the CDR3 is TGTGCCAGCAGTTTAGTAGGCCGAACCACTGAAGCTTTCTTT.

This clonotype was detected ten times or more. The chain recombines TRBV7-9 with TRBJ2-3, with 7 bases matching TRBD1. Germline V CDR1 and CDR2: SEHNR, FQNEAQ (reference sequence). The CDR3 spans 16 residues. V lost 3 bases and J lost 3; bases outside the gene matches: 9. This CDR3 reads CASSFPPGQKTDTQYF. Here the CDR3 DNA reads TGTGCCAGCAGCTTCCCCCCGGGACAGAAAACAGATACGCAGTATTTT.

This clonotype was detected ten times or more. V usage is TRBV29-1 and J usage is TRBJ2-5; D is possibly TRBD1 (7 bases). Germline V gene lookup returns CDR1 SQVTM and CDR2 ANQGSEA. Trimming removed 5 bases at V and 4 bases at J, with 11 bases between. The CDR3 length is 12 residues. CDR3 amino acids: CSVSQGGETQYF. Here the CDR3 DNA reads TGCAGCGTTTCCCAGGGGGGAGAGACCCAGTACTTC. The whole variable domain, remainder taken from reference TRBV29-1 and TRBJ2-5, is SAVISQKPSRDICQRGTSLTIQCQVDSQVTMMFWYRQQPGQSLTLIATANQGSEATYESGFVIDKFPISRPNLTFSTLTVSNMSPEDSSIYLCSVSQGGETQYFGPGTRLLVL.

This clonotype was seen a few times. This chain links TRBV18 with TRBJ2-2; D may correspond to TRBD1 or TRBD2 (5 bases each). V was clipped by 0 bases and J by 0 bases, with 11 bases between them. Germline lookup yields CDR1 KGHSH and CDR2 LQKENI. The CDR3 sequence is 17 residues long. For the CDR3, the DNA is TGTGCCAGCTCACCACCTATGGGACGAGCGAACACCGGGGAGCTGTTTTTT. Translated, it gives CASSPPMGRANTGELFF.

This clonotype showed up many times. This sequence joins TRBV6-2 or TRBV6-3 and TRBJ2-5; 8 bases align to TRBD2. Per the germline V gene, CDR1 is MNHEY and CDR2 is SVGEGT. This CDR3 spans 16 amino acids. After removal of 0 bases from V and 5 bases from J, the junction contained 8 bases not matched to a gene. CDR3 nucleotides: TGTGCCAGCAGTTACTCAGTTAGCGGGACGGTGGAGACCCAGTACTTC. Protein sequence: CASSYSVSGTVETQYF.

This clonotype was recorded at least ten times. The rearrangement links TRBV12-3 or TRBV12-4 to TRBJ1-5, with D unresolved. CDR3 length equals 16 residues. V dropped 5 bases and J dropped 3 bases, with 17 bases sitting between them. The CDR3 nucleotides are TGTGCCAGCAGTCCTACTCTCCGGGCCCCCAATCAGCCCCAGCATTTT. This codes for CASSPTLRAPNQPQHF.

This clonotype has a single count. The V and J genes are TRBV28 and TRBJ2-3; D might be TRBD2 (5 bases). The CDR3 length is 12 residues. Germline CDR1 reads MDHEN; CDR2 reads SYDVKM. V shed 6 bases and J shed 4 bases, with 8 bases lying between them. In nucleotides, the CDR3 is TGTGCCAGCAGGGGAGCCTCAGATACGCAGTATTTT. Its translation is CASRGASDTQYF.

Note on this clonotype: With a much larger clone just one base away, this may be a read error. This chain uses TRBV13 with TRBJ2-2; D is ambiguous. The germline CDR1 and CDR2 sequences are PRHDT and FYEKMQ (reference sequence). CDR3 length equals 17 residues. The CDR3 DNA follows: TGTGCCAGCAGCGGAGCCGACTTCCTCGCGAACACCGGGCAGCTGTTTTTT. Its translation is CASSGADFLANTGQLFF.

This clonotype was found many times. The genes are TRBV6-1 and TRBJ2-3; tentatively, D is TRBD2 (6 bases). V lost 2 bases to trimming and J lost 6 bases, with 12 bases between them. The CDR3 consists of 14 residues. Germline V CDR1 and CDR2: MNHNS, SASEGT. The CDR3 spells CASSELSGWDTQYF. CDR3 DNA sequence: TGTGCCAGCAGTGAACTAAGCGGGTGGGATACGCAGTATTTT.

This rearrangement joins TRBV19 to TRBJ1-4, with no clear D. Germline assignment: CDR1 LNHDA and CDR2 SQIVND (reference sequence). Trimming shortened V by 3 bases and J by 4 bases, and 12 bases separated the two germline ends. This CDR3 contains 15 residues. CDR3 coding DNA: TGTGCCAGTAGTATTCGGCGCGGAGGTAATGAAAAACTGTTTTTT. Translated: CASSIRRGGNEKLFF.

This clonotype was seen at least ten times. The CDR3 loop reads CASSEPLRDSAPRTDTQYF. The CDR3 DNA reads as TGTGCCAGCAGTGAACCTCTCCGGGACTCGGCCCCGAGAACAGATACGCAGTATTTT. This sequence joins TRBV25-1 and TRBJ2-3; a possible D gene is TRBD2 (6 bases). CDR3 size: 19 residues. The germline V gene has CDR1 MGHDK and CDR2 SYGVNS. Trimming took 2 bases from V and 3 from J, leaving 24 bases between them.

This clonotype has at least ten counts. The V gene is TRBV28, the J gene TRBJ2-3; D ambiguous. Trimming took off 2 bases at V and 3 bases at J, with 6 bases between the two ends. This CDR3 has 13 amino acids. The germline V gene encodes CDR1 MDHEN and CDR2 SYDVKM. CDR3 amino acids: CASSLPETDTQYF. DNA of the CDR3: TGTGCCAGCAGTTTACCCGAGACAGATACGCAGTATTTT.